This T cell receptor (beta chain) emerged from a study of cytomegalovirus exposure and HLA in healthy donors. The primer mix had 60 Vbeta and 13 Jbeta primers. Here immunoSEQ multiplex PCR was the method, and the copy in TCRdb shows in-frame clones only, minus some. The sample records 130,000 or so clones, roughly 77% being singletons. Overall study findings and caveats: From TCR beta sequences, most subjects' HLA-A and HLA-B alleles were reportedly predicted accurately. A later analysis found common viral pathogens apparently linked to several of the most significant clusters. CMV serostatus alone was available as immune exposure information.

Germline trimming cut 5 bases from V and 4 bases from J; bases unmatched to any gene: 10. The CDR3 has 16 residues. Germline values: CDR1 SEHNR, CDR2 FQNEAQ (reference sequence). Of note for this clone: No antigen is known for it.

As for the donors, each was a healthy bone marrow donor. Sequenced sample: PBMCs. This clonotype was sampled from a man aged 40-50 years in good health and CMV-seronegative. V usage is TRBV7-9 and J usage is TRBJ1-1; TRBD1 matches at 10 bases. CDR3 protein: CASSLTRTGGSTEAFF. The CDR3 DNA is TGTGCCAGCAGCCTAACCCGGACAGGGGGTAGCACTGAAGCTTTCTTT.